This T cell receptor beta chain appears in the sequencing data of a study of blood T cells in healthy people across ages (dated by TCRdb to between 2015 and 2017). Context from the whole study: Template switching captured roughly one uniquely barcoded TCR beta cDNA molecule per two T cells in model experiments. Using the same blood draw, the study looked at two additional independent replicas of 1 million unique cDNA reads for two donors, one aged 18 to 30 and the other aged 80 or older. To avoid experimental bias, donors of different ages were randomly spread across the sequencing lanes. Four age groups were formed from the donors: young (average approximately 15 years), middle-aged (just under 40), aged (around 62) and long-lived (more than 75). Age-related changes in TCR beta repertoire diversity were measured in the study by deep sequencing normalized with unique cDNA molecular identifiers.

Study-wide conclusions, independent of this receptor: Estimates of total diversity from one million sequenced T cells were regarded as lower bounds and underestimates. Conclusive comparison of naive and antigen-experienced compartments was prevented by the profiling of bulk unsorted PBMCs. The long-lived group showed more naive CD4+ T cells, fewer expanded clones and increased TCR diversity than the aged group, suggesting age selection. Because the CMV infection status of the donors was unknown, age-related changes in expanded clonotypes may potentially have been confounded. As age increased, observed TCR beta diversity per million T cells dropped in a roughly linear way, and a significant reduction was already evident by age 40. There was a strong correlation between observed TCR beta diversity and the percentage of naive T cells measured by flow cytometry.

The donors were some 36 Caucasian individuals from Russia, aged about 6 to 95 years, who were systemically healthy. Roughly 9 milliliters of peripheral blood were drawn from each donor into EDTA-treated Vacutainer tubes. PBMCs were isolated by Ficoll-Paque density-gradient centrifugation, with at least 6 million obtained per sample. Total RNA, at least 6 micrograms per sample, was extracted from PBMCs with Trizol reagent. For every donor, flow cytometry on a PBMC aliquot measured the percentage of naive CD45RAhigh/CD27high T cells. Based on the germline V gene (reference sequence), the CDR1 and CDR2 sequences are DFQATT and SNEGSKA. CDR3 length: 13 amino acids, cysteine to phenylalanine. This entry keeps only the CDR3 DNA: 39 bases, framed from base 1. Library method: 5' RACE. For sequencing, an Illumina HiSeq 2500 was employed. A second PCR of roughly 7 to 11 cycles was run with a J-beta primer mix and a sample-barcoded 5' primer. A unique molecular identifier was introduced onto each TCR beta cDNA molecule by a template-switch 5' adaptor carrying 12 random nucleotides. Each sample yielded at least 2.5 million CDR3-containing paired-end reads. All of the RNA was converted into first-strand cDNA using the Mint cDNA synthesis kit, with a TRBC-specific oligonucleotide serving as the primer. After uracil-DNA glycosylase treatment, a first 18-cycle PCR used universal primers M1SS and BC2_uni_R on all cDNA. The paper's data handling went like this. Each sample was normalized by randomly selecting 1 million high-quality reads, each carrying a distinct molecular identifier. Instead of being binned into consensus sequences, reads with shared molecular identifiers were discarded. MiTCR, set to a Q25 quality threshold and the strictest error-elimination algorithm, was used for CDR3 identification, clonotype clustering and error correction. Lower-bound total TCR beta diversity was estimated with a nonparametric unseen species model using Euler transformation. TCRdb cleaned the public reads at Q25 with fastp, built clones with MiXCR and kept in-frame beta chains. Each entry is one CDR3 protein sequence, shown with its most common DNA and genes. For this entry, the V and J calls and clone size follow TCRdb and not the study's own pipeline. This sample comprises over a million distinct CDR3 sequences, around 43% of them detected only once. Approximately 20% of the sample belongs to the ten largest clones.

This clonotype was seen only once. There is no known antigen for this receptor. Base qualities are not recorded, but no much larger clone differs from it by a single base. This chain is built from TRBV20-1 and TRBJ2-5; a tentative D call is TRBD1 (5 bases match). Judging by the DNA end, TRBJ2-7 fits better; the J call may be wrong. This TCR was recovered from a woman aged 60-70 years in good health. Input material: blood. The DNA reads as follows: TGCAGGGCGTCAATGGCAGGGTTTTACGAGCAGTACTTC. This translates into CRASMAGFYEQYF.